This TCR beta chain was captured in a study of naive and memory T cell subsets. The germline V gene has CDR1 MGHDK and CDR2 SYGVNS. Germline trimming cut 4 bases from V and 1 base from J; bases unmatched to any gene: 9. The CDR3 totals 16 residues. Both TRBC1 and TRBC2 were covered by a beta constant-region primer of two equimolar oligonucleotides. Ligated cDNA was amplified by four rounds of PCR with nested alpha and beta constant-region primers and SP2. One entry per CDR3 protein results from TCRdb running MiXCR on the UMI-ligation and nested PCR reads. The sample consists of 9,700 or so distinct CDR3 sequences, around 5.6% of them appearing once. This clonotype was detected ten times or more.

The clonotype was recovered from a human donor in good health. The sequenced material came from CD4+ TEMRA cells from blood. Subset in this sample: effector memory re-expressing CD45RA, CD45RA+ CD27-. V is TRBV25-1 and J is TRBJ2-5; the match to TRBD1 covers 7 bases. The DNA for the CDR3 is TGTGCCAGCAGTGTAGGCGACAGGGCTTTCCAAGAGACCCAGTACTTC. Residues: CASSVGDRAFQETQYF.